The clone carrying this T cell receptor beta chain was seen at least ten times. This CDR3 region has 13 residues. From germline, CDR1 is DFQATT and CDR2 SNEGSKA (reference sequence). The ends were cut back, 6 bases at V and 0 bases at J, with 10 bases in the middle. Time point meaning: newly diagnosed GD, antithyroid drugs for less than 3 months. The TCR library was prepared using RNA isolated from PBMCs. With iRepertoire HTBI primers and Arm-PCR of CDR3 regions, TCR beta libraries were built. A single record per CDR3 protein comes from TCRdb applying MiXCR to the multiplex PCR reads. The sample lists roughly 430,000 distinct CDR3 sequences, over 15% occurring once. This entry belongs to a study of regulatory T cells in long-lasting Graves disease. The same sample was also used in a study of T cells in Graves' hyperthyroidism and ophthalmopathy.

The clonotype originates from a woman under 40 with Graves disease. This sequence joins TRBV20-1 and TRBJ2-3; no reliable D call. Specimen: peripheral blood mononuclear cells (PBMCs), collected at new diagnosis, from a patient treated with antithyroid drugs. CDR3 loop: CSARTDSTDTQYF. The CDR3 DNA sequence: TGCAGTGCGAGGACCGATAGCACAGATACGCAGTATTTT.